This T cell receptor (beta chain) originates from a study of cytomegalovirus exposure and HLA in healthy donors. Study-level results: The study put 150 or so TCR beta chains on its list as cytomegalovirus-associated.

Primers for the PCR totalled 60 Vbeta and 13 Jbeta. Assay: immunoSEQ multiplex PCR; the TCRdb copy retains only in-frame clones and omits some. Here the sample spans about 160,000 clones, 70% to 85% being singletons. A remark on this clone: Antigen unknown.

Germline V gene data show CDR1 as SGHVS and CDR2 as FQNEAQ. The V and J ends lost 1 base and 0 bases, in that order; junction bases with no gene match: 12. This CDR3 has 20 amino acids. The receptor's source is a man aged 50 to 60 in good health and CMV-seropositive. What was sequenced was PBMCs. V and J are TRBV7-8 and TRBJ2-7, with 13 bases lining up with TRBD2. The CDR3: CASSLVTSGGFGGGSYEQYF. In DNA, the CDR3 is TGTGCCAGCAGCTTAGTGACTAGCGGGGGGTTTGGGGGGGGCTCCTACGAGCAGTACTTC. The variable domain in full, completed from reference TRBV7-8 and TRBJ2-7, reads GAGVSQSPRYKVAKRGQDVALRCDPISGHVSLFWYQQALGQGPEFLTYFQNEAQLDKSGLPSDRFFAERPEGSVSTLKIQRTQQEDSAVYLCASSLVTSGGFGGGSYEQYFGPGTRLTVT.